The rows below give T cell receptor beta chains drawn from one sample of a study of T-cell memory formation after mild COVID-19. TCRdb re-called the 5' RACE reads through MiXCR, storing one row per CDR3 protein. The profile shows roughly 160,000 distinct CDR3 sequences, approximately 10% of them singletons. Sequences were obtained from PBMCs or a T cell subset sorted from them (not recorded which). These TCRs come from a man younger than 35 who had mild COVID-19 (a few samples of this study predate the infection). Cell type and time point are not known. Both conserved end residues are part of each CDR3. Each record gives: D gene, clone size, J gene, V gene, CDR3 protein, CDR3 DNA. D genes are given only for firm matches. Only part of the rows carry a size: once, few, many, or a class if the clone is expanded.

>NA|NA|TRBJ2-3|TRBV5-1
CASSLEVTSDTQYF
TGCGCCAGCAGCTTGGAGGTCACTTCAGATACGCAGTATTTT
>TRBD2|few|TRBJ2-7|TRBV6-2/TRBV6-3
CAIRRATGGAYEQYF
TGTGCCATCCGACGAGCTACGGGGGGAGCCTACGAGCAGTACTTC
>NA|few|TRBJ2-3|TRBV12-5
CASGPVRPPGNF
TGTGCTAGTGGTCCGGTAAGGCCACCGGGGAATTTT
>NA|NA|TRBJ1-3|TRBV7-9
CASSLERRQGGNTIYF
TGTGCCAGCAGCTTAGAGCGGAGGCAGGGTGGAAACACCATATATTTT
>NA|few|TRBJ1-2|TRBV18
CASSPMRGTGYGYTF
TGTGCCAGCTCACCAATGAGGGGAACCGGCTATGGCTACACCTTC
>NA|many|TRBJ2-1|TRBV4-2
CASSQVAYEQFF
TGTGCCAGCAGCCAAGTCGCCTATGAGCAGTTCTTC
>TRBD1|NA|TRBJ1-6|TRBV10-3
CAISESQGGPYSPLHF
TGTGCCATCAGTGAGTCGCAGGGGGGGCCTTATTCACCCCTCCACTTT
>NA|NA|TRBJ1-5|TRBV23-1
CASSQLVGSQPQHF
TGCGCCAGCAGTCAATTAGTAGGGAGTCAGCCCCAGCATTTT
>TRBD2|few|TRBJ2-3|TRBV7-9
CASSPTSGESDTQYF
TGTGCCAGCAGCCCCACCAGCGGGGAATCAGATACGCAGTATTTT
>NA|NA|TRBJ2-1|TRBV7-3
CASSLTQGEQFF
TGTGCCAGCAGCTTGACGCAAGGGGAGCAGTTCTTC
>TRBD1|NA|TRBJ2-6|TRBV3-1
CASSKQGAGANVLTF
TGTGCCAGCAGCAAACAGGGGGCTGGGGCCAACGTCCTGACTTTC
>NA|many|TRBJ1-1|TRBV12-3/TRBV12-4
CASTISYPQGEAFF
TGTGCCAGCACCATATCCTACCCTCAGGGCGAAGCTTTCTTT
>TRBD2|NA|TRBJ2-3|TRBV24-1
CATSEPGLAVTDTQYF
TGTGCCACCAGTGAACCGGGACTAGCGGTGACAGATACGCAGTATTTT
>TRBD2|few|TRBJ2-5|TRBV7-2
CASSFLAVQETQYF
TGTGCCAGCAGCTTCCTAGCGGTACAAGAGACCCAGTACTTC
>NA|NA|TRBJ1-2|TRBV20-1
CSAHLGLYGYTF
TGCAGTGCTCACCTCGGGCTTTATGGCTACACCTTC
>TRBD2|many|TRBJ2-5|TRBV7-3
CASSATSTGGAETQYF
TGTGCCAGCAGCGCCACTTCTACGGGGGGGGCTGAGACCCAGTACTTC
>NA|few|TRBJ2-3|TRBV7-9
CASSLFESTDTQYF
TGTGCCAGCAGCCTATTCGAAAGCACAGATACGCAGTATTTT
>NA|NA|TRBJ2-2|TRBV11-2
CASSPARTAGELFF
TGTGCCAGCAGCCCAGCCCGGACAGCCGGGGAGCTGTTTTTT
>NA|NA|TRBJ2-3|TRBV11-1
CASSLREDTQYF
TGTGCCAGCAGCTTACGGGAGGATACGCAGTATTTT
>NA|NA|TRBJ2-7|TRBV5-3
CARSRLVDKEQYF
TGTGCCAGAAGCCGGCTGGTGGATAAGGAGCAGTACTTC
>TRBD1|few|TRBJ2-1|TRBV6-5
CASSYSYGTGVDNEQFF
TGTGCCAGCAGTTACTCGTATGGGACAGGGGTCGACAATGAGCAGTTCTTC
>NA|NA|TRBJ1-2|TRBV28
CASSPGDVYGYTF
TGTGCCAGCAGTCCCGGGGATGTCTATGGCTACACCTTC
>TRBD1|many|TRBJ2-7|TRBV4-2
CASSQVSGQGGTYEQYF
TGTGCCAGCAGCCAAGTGTCGGGACAGGGAGGAACCTACGAGCAGTACTTC
>TRBD1|NA|TRBJ2-5|TRBV5-1
CASSLVQGGQETQYF
TGCGCCAGCAGCTTGGTACAGGGGGGACAAGAGACCCAGTACTTC
>NA|NA|TRBJ2-1|TRBV5-1
CASSFPELGMGSYNEQFF
TGCGCCAGCAGCTTCCCCGAGTTGGGGATGGGGTCCTACAATGAGCAGTTCTTC
>NA|NA|TRBJ2-7|TRBV5-8
CASSPGGQVAQQYF
TGTGCCAGCAGCCCCGGGGGACAAGTGGCGCAGCAGTACTTC
>TRBD1|few|TRBJ2-2|TRBV20-1
CSATSDRGRTGELFF
TGCAGTGCTACCTCAGACAGGGGCAGGACCGGGGAGCTGTTTTTT
>NA|few|TRBJ1-2|TRBV24-1
CATSREDTNGYTF
TGTGCCACCAGTCGGGAGGACACGAACGGCTACACCTTC
>TRBD1|NA|TRBJ2-3|TRBV5-1
CASSSQPGQDTDTQYF
TGCGCCAGCAGCTCACAGCCGGGACAGGACACAGATACGCAGTATTTT
>NA|NA|TRBJ1-2|TRBV6-6
CASTLRGVGYGYTF
TGTGCCAGCACCTTGAGGGGGGTAGGCTATGGCTACACCTTC
>NA|NA|TRBJ2-5|TRBV5-4
CASSTHDQETQYF
TGTGCCAGCAGCACGCACGACCAAGAGACCCAGTACTTC
>NA|NA|TRBJ1-4|TRBV29-1
CSYSGLENEKLFF
TGCAGTTACTCCGGACTTGAGAATGAAAAACTGTTTTTT
>NA|NA|TRBJ1-5|TRBV18
CASSPLGGQPQHF
TGTGCCAGCTCACCATTGGGAGGTCAGCCCCAGCATTTT
>NA|few|TRBJ2-7|TRBV7-2
CASSLNSGEQYF
TGTGCCAGCAGCTTAAACTCGGGGGAGCAGTACTTC
>TRBD1|NA|TRBJ2-7|TRBV20-1
CSARDSDRAYEQYF
TGCAGTGCTAGAGATTCTGACAGGGCCTACGAGCAGTACTTC
>NA|few|TRBJ2-3|TRBV29-1
CSVASGTDTQYF
TGCAGCGTTGCTAGCGGCACAGATACGCAGTATTTT
>NA|few|TRBJ1-4|TRBV18
CASSSNRAGEKLFF
TGTGCCAGCTCGTCGAACAGGGCGGGAGAAAAACTGTTTTTT
>TRBD1|many|TRBJ1-1|TRBV10-2
CASSERDREKAAFF
TGCGCCAGCAGCGAAAGGGACAGGGAGAAAGCCGCTTTCTTT
>NA|many|TRBJ1-6|TRBV4-1
CASSQDIDIQRGNSPLHF
TGCGCCAGCAGCCAAGATATCGACATCCAAAGGGGTAATTCACCCCTCCACTTT
>TRBD1|few|TRBJ1-2|TRBV19
CASRTGRGYTF
TGTGCCAGTAGGACAGGGCGAGGCTACACCTTC
>NA|NA|TRBJ2-7|TRBV7-2
CASSLVPYIHEQYF
TGTGCCAGCAGCTTAGTCCCTTACATCCACGAGCAGTACTTC
>NA|NA|TRBJ1-6|TRBV6-5
CASSYSRRGDSPLHF
TGTGCCAGCAGTTACTCGAGGCGGGGGGACTCACCCCTCCACTTT
>NA|few|TRBJ2-6|TRBV20-1
CSARDTLGGSGANVLTF
TGCAGTGCTAGAGATACCCTCGGCGGCTCTGGGGCCAACGTCCTGACTTTC
>TRBD2|few|TRBJ2-3|TRBV9
CASSATSGTDTQYF
TGTGCCAGCAGCGCGACTAGCGGCACAGATACGCAGTATTTT
>TRBD1|few|TRBJ1-2|TRBV5-1
CASSLSDRGSYTF
TGCGCCAGCAGCTTGTCCGACAGGGGTTCATACACCTTC
>NA|few|TRBJ1-6|TRBV7-2
CASRDPQGSSYNSPLHF
TGTGCCAGCAGAGACCCTCAGGGGAGCTCCTATAATTCACCCCTCCACTTT
>TRBD2|few|TRBJ2-3|TRBV7-6
CASSPRGGADTQYF
TGTGCCAGCAGCCCCCGCGGGGGGGCAGATACGCAGTATTTT
>NA|many|TRBJ2-3|TRBV6-5
CASSYSILAGPPSTDTQYF
TGTGCCAGCAGTTACTCGATATTGGCCGGCCCTCCTAGCACAGATACGCAGTATTTT
>NA|many|TRBJ1-3|TRBV28
CASTESPGPPLSGNTIYF
TGTGCCAGCACCGAATCTCCGGGACCTCCGCTCTCTGGAAACACCATATATTTT
>TRBD2|NA|TRBJ2-3|TRBV5-4
CASSQPGLAGGRDTQYF
TGTGCCAGCAGTCAACCGGGACTAGCGGGGGGGCGAGATACGCAGTATTTT
>NA|NA|TRBJ2-6|TRBV6-2/TRBV6-3
CASSYLLATAGANVLTF
TGTGCCAGCAGTTACCTACTAGCAACGGCCGGGGCCAACGTCCTGACTTTC
>NA|NA|TRBJ1-5|TRBV12-3/TRBV12-4
CASSIQGQGPQHF
TGTGCCAGCAGCATACAGGGTCAGGGGCCCCAGCATTTT
>NA|NA|TRBJ2-3|TRBV20-1
CSAPWGGQMQYF
TGCAGTGCCCCCTGGGGCGGGCAGATGCAGTATTTT
>TRBD1|once|TRBJ2-7|TRBV5-1
CASSLDVGGNEQYF
TGCGCCAGCAGCCTGGACGTAGGGGGCAACGAGCAGTACTTC
>NA|few|TRBJ2-5|TRBV7-2
CASSFSGAGWAEETQYF
TGTGCCAGCAGCTTTAGTGGGGCAGGGTGGGCTGAAGAGACCCAGTACTTC
>TRBD1|NA|TRBJ2-2|TRBV5-1
CASRIRTGSTGELFF
TGCGCCAGCAGGATTCGGACAGGTTCTACCGGGGAGCTGTTTTTT
>TRBD1|NA|TRBJ2-5|TRBV24-1
CATSGWDSQETQYF
TGTGCCACCAGTGGTTGGGACAGTCAAGAGACCCAGTACTTC
>NA|NA|TRBJ2-1|TRBV18
CASEGSYNEQFF
TGTGCCAGCGAGGGTTCCTACAATGAGCAGTTCTTC
>NA|NA|TRBJ1-6|TRBV28
CASSRSGNRNSPLHF
TGTGCCAGCAGTAGATCCGGGAATCGAAATTCACCCCTCCACTTT